A selection of T cell receptor beta chains follows, all from one sample in a study of OX40 agonist ivuxolimab in advanced cancers. Sequencing was performed with immunoSEQ multiplex PCR; in TCRdb, only in-frame clones are kept and a portion is missing. Here the sample spans some 58,000 clones, around 85% being singletons. The sample consisted of CD4+ or CD8+ T cells sorted from blood, taken in a trial of the OX40 agonist ivuxolimab. The receptor set was obtained from an adult with an advanced solid tumor such as melanoma, head and neck, liver or kidney cancer. Each CDR3 is given with its conserved first and last residue. A D gene is named only where the DNA matches it firmly. The size entry is marked missing in some rows and otherwise reads once, few, many or a size class.

clone_size	v_call	d_call	j_call	cdr3_aa	cdr3_nt
NA	TRBV30	NA	TRBJ2-5	CAWNHGKMGETQYF	TGTGCCTGGAACCACGGGAAGATGGGGGAGACCCAGTACTTC
NA	TRBV28	NA	TRBJ2-7	CASRTSSLGYEQYF	TGTGCCAGCAGGACTAGTTCCCTTGGCTACGAGCAGTACTTC
NA	TRBV5-1	NA	TRBJ1-6	CASSSTPTGPDSPLHF	TGCGCCAGCAGCTCAACCCCGACAGGACCTGATTCACCCCTCCACTTT
NA	TRBV28	NA	TRBJ2-3	CASSLQGSSTDTQYF	TGTGCCAGCAGTCTACAGGGTAGTAGCACAGATACGCAGTATTTT
NA	TRBV4-2	NA	TRBJ1-4	CASSLTGANNEKLFF	TGTGCCAGCAGTCTCACCGGGGCCAATAATGAAAAACTGTTTTTT
NA	TRBV7-2	NA	TRBJ2-3	CASSGFSPDTQYF	TGTGCCAGCAGCGGATTTAGCCCAGATACGCAGTATTTT
NA	TRBV10-3	NA	TRBJ2-1	CAIKEAVSSYNEQFF	TGTGCCATCAAAGAAGCGGTGAGCTCCTACAATGAGCAGTTCTTC
few	TRBV6-1	NA	TRBJ1-1	CASKVRGGRSEAFF	TGTGCCAGCAAAGTGAGGGGGGGGCGGTCTGAAGCTTTCTTT
NA	TRBV7-2	TRBD2	TRBJ2-3	CASSSGLAGGRDTQYF	TGTGCCAGCAGCTCAGGACTAGCGGGAGGGCGAGATACGCAGTATTTT
NA	TRBV7-2	TRBD2	TRBJ2-3	CASSPSGRGDTQYF	TGTGCCAGCAGCCCTAGCGGGAGAGGAGATACGCAGTATTTT
NA	TRBV5-6	TRBD1	TRBJ2-7	CASSRQGAYEQYF	TGTGCCAGCAGCCGACAGGGGGCCTACGAGCAGTACTTC
NA	TRBV7-3	TRBD2	TRBJ2-3	CASSSQIPGTSVTDTQYF	TGTGCCAGCAGCTCGCAAATTCCCGGGACTAGCGTCACAGATACGCAGTATTTT
NA	TRBV7-9	NA	TRBJ2-2	CASSLGAGRAHPGELFF	TGTGCCAGCAGCTTAGGGGCGGGAAGGGCCCACCCCGGGGAGCTGTTTTTT
NA	TRBV4-3	NA	TRBJ2-2	CASSQDRTGELFF	TGCGCCAGCAGCCAAGATAGAACCGGGGAGCTGTTTTTT
few	TRBV29-1	NA	TRBJ2-7	CSVEDQMDEQYF	TGCAGCGTTGAAGATCAGATGGACGAGCAGTACTTC
NA	TRBV11-3	NA	TRBJ2-7	CASSFSGTHEQYF	TGTGCCAGCAGCTTCTCAGGGACCCACGAGCAGTACTTC
NA	TRBV5-1	NA	TRBJ1-1	CASSRFGQYRNTEAFF	TGCGCCAGCAGCCGCTTTGGTCAGTACAGAAACACTGAAGCTTTCTTT
NA	TRBV30	NA	TRBJ2-7	CAWSQQDEQYF	TGTGCCTGGAGCCAACAGGACGAGCAGTACTTC
NA	TRBV7-9	NA	TRBJ1-4	CASSLGDNGKLFF	TGTGCCAGCAGCTTAGGGGACAACGGGAAACTGTTTTTT
NA	TRBV16	NA	TRBJ2-6	CASSDKQLTKSGQRPDF	TGTGCCAGCAGCGACAAGCAGTTAACAAAGTCGGGCCAACGTCCTGACTTC
few	TRBV19	NA	TRBJ2-1	CASSIRLPEGYNEQFF	TGTGCCAGTAGTATTAGACTCCCGGAGGGCTACAATGAGCAGTTCTTC
NA	TRBV7-2	NA	TRBJ2-5	CASSPGRNQETQYF	TGTGCCAGCAGCCCCGGACGGAACCAAGAGACCCAGTACTTC
NA	TRBV9	NA	TRBJ1-6	CASSVQDSSNSPLHF	TGTGCCAGCAGCGTACAGGACAGCTCTAATTCACCCCTCCACTTT
NA	TRBV25-1	NA	TRBJ1-2	CASSEFGNYGYTF	TGTGCCAGCAGTGAATTTGGGAACTATGGCTACACCTTC
NA	TRBV6-1	NA	TRBJ2-3	CASSYDRFSDTQYF	TGTGCCAGCAGCTATGACAGGTTCTCAGATACGCAGTATTTT
NA	TRBV19	NA	TRBJ2-6	CASSIEVSGANVLTF	TGTGCCAGTAGTATTGAAGTCTCTGGGGCCAACGTCCTGACTTTC
NA	TRBV5-4	NA	TRBJ2-1	CASSVPAAGKQFF	TGTGCCAGCAGCGTACCAGCGGCGGGGAAGCAGTTCTTC
once	TRBV12-2	NA	TRBJ2-1	CASRLARRASMDEQFF	TGTGCAAGTCGCTTAGCGCGGAGGGCCTCGATGGATGAGCAGTTCTTC
once	TRBV4-3	NA	TRBJ2-2	CASSQRLGELFF	TGCGCCAGCAGCCAGCGACTCGGGGAGCTGTTTTTT
NA	TRBV10-3	TRBD1	TRBJ2-1	CAITPGQGALEQFF	TGTGCCATCACTCCGGGACAGGGGGCCCTCGAGCAGTTCTTC
NA	TRBV5-5	TRBD2	TRBJ2-7	CASSLVLAGTSYEQYF	TGTGCCAGCAGCTTGGTGCTAGCGGGGACCTCCTACGAGCAGTACTTC
NA	TRBV7-3	TRBD1	TRBJ2-7	CASSGDRGREQYF	TGTGCCAGCAGCGGGGACAGGGGACGGGAGCAGTACTTC
NA	TRBV18	TRBD1	TRBJ2-7	CASRQGAHEQYF	TGTGCCAGCCGACAGGGGGCCCACGAGCAGTACTTC
NA	TRBV18	TRBD1	TRBJ2-1	CATKRQGSRDEQFF	TGTGCCACCAAAAGACAGGGGAGTCGCGATGAGCAGTTCTTC
NA	TRBV7-3	NA	TRBJ2-1	CASSLNGNRNEQFF	TGTGCCAGCAGCTTAAACGGGAATCGGAATGAGCAGTTCTTC
NA	TRBV7-6	NA	TRBJ2-7	CASSLGGPGRINEQYF	TGTGCCAGCAGCTTAGGGGGTCCGGGCAGGATAAACGAGCAGTACTTC
NA	TRBV18	NA	TRBJ2-3	CASSPGPMNTQYF	TGTGCCAGCTCACCAGGGCCGATGAATACGCAGTATTTT
NA	TRBV19	NA	TRBJ2-7	CASSRARPPDYEQYF	TGTGCCAGTAGTAGGGCCAGGCCCCCTGACTACGAGCAGTACTTC
once	TRBV19	TRBD1	TRBJ2-5	CASRDRGGQETQYF	TGTGCCAGTAGGGACAGGGGAGGCCAAGAGACCCAGTACTTC
once	TRBV9	NA	TRBJ2-1	CAIIETSYNEQFF	TGTGCCATCATCGAGACCAGCTACAATGAGCAGTTCTTC
NA	TRBV28	NA	TRBJ2-2	CASSTIAGSLYGTGELFF	TGTGCCAGCAGCACCATAGCAGGTAGTTTGTACGGCACCGGGGAGCTGTTTTTT
NA	TRBV29-1	TRBD2	TRBJ2-5	CSVAGLGGQETQYF	TGCAGCGTTGCGGGACTGGGGGGGCAAGAGACCCAGTACTTC
NA	TRBV11-2	NA	TRBJ1-2	CASSLDGVGSGYTF	TGTGCCAGCAGCTTAGATGGAGTCGGGTCGGGCTACACCTTC
NA	TRBV11-2	NA	TRBJ2-2	CASSLVGAGQPGELFF	TGTGCCAGCAGCTTAGTTGGGGCAGGGCAACCCGGGGAGCTGTTTTTT
NA	TRBV28	NA	TRBJ2-5	CASRELRTQYF	TGTGCCAGCAGGGAGTTGCGGACCCAGTACTTC
NA	TRBV19	TRBD1	TRBJ1-1	CASREQGMRPEAFF	TGTGCCAGTAGGGAACAGGGGATGCGACCTGAAGCTTTCTTT
NA	TRBV4-2	TRBD2	TRBJ2-7	CASSQVTTSGISPVISLNF	TGTGCCAGCAGCCAAGTTACGACCAGCGGGATATCTCCAGTAATAAGCTTGAACTTC
NA	TRBV5-1	TRBD2	TRBJ2-3	CASSRGLADTDTQYF	TGCGCCAGCAGCCGTGGACTAGCGGACACAGATACGCAGTATTTT
NA	TRBV7-2	NA	TRBJ1-4	CASRPRGDEKLFF	TGTGCCAGCAGACCTCGGGGGGACGAAAAACTGTTTTTT
NA	TRBV28	TRBD1	TRBJ1-5	CASRRTGEMSNQPQHF	TGTGCCAGCAGACGGACAGGGGAGATGAGCAATCAGCCCCAGCATTTT
NA	TRBV6-5	NA	TRBJ2-2	CASSYFRGTGELFF	TGTGCCAGCAGTTACTTCCGGGGGACCGGGGAGCTGTTTTTT
NA	TRBV5-1	TRBD1	TRBJ2-7	CASSFADRGYEQYF	TGCGCCAGCAGCTTTGCGGACAGGGGGTACGAGCAGTACTTC
NA	TRBV5-1	NA	TRBJ2-7	CASSPGVGGDATYEQYF	TGCGCCAGCAGCCCGGGGGTTGGGGGTGACGCAACGTACGAGCAGTACTTC
once	TRBV29-1	TRBD2	TRBJ2-3	CSVEGVGGRSDTQYF	TGCAGCGTTGAAGGGGTGGGAGGGCGATCAGATACGCAGTATTTT
NA	TRBV18	TRBD2	TRBJ2-2	CASSSGITGELFF	TGTGCCAGCTCGAGCGGGATCACCGGGGAGCTGTTTTTT